These T cell receptor beta chains were read from a single sample in a study of CD8 T cells in Susac syndrome. Each CDR3 protein gets one entry after TCRdb re-called the immunoSEQ multiplex PCR reads with MiXCR. The data hold 150,000 to 200,000 distinct CDR3 sequences, with 90% to 95% observed a single time. Sequenced input: CD4+ T cells from PBMCs. The receptors come from a human donor with Susac syndrome. CDR3s include the opening cysteine and the closing phenylalanine or tryptophan. A D gene is named only where the DNA matches it firmly. Clone size, where shown, is once, few, many, or a class for clones that have expanded.

D,size,J,V,DNA,CDR3
-,-,TRBJ2-6,TRBV5-1,TGCGCCAGCAGCGTGTTGGGGGCCGACTCTGGGGCCAACGTCCTGACTTTC,CASSVLGADSGANVLTF
-,-,TRBJ1-1,TRBV20-1,TGCAGTGCTAGTTCCGTACGAGGGACTGAAGCTTTCTTT,CSASSVRGTEAFF
TRBD2,-,TRBJ2-1,TRBV3-1,TGTGCCAGCAGCGCGTCGGGAGGGGCAAGGGTCAAGAATGAGCAGTTCTTC,CASSASGGARVKNEQFF
-,-,TRBJ1-5,TRBV19,TGTGCCAGTAGTATTTGGGGCGACGGCAATCAGCCCCAGCATTTT,CASSIWGDGNQPQHF
-,-,TRBJ2-1,TRBV6-5,TGTGCCAGCAGTAGGGGACCTTCCCACAATGAGCAGTTCTTC,CASSRGPSHNEQFF
-,-,TRBJ2-2,TRBV28,TGTGCCAGCTTTGCAGGGGTTGGCACCGGGGAGCTGTTTTTT,CASFAGVGTGELFF
TRBD1,-,TRBJ2-1,TRBV5-1,TGCGCCAGCAGCTTGGAGGGACAGGGGTCGGTCGATGAGCAGTTCTTC,CASSLEGQGSVDEQFF
TRBD1,-,TRBJ1-1,TRBV19,TGTGCCAGTAGTATTGGGACAGAGGCTGAAGCTTTCTTT,CASSIGTEAEAFF
TRBD2,once,TRBJ2-1,TRBV7-3,TGTGCCAGCAGCTGGGTTGGGCTAGCGGGGGCCCCCAATGAGCAGTTCTTC,CASSWVGLAGAPNEQFF
-,few,TRBJ2-5,TRBV11-1,TGTGCCAGCAGCTTGACTTCCAAGAATACCCAGTACTTC,CASSLTSKNTQYF
TRBD2,-,TRBJ2-1,TRBV12-3/TRBV12-4,TGTGCCAGCGGACTAGCGGGGAGTTTCAATGAGCAGTTCTTC,CASGLAGSFNEQFF
TRBD1,once,TRBJ1-1,TRBV20-1,TGCAGTGCGGGGACAGGGGCGAACTTGAACACTGAAGCTTTCTTT,CSAGTGANLNTEAFF
TRBD2,once,TRBJ2-7,TRBV4-1,TGCGCCAGCAGCCAGACTAGCGGGGAATTCTACGAGCAGTACTTC,CASSQTSGEFYEQYF
-,-,TRBJ2-1,TRBV6-2/TRBV6-3,TGTGCCAGCAGTTATTGGGGGGGGGCTAGGAACAATGAGCAGTTCTTC,CASSYWGGARNNEQFF
-,once,TRBJ1-3,TRBV18,TGTGCCAGCTCAACGGGGACTTACACTGGAAACACCATATATTTT,CASSTGTYTGNTIYF
TRBD1,-,TRBJ2-1,TRBV6-5,TGTGCCAGCAGTTACCGGACAGGGGGCTACAATGAGCAGTTCTTC,CASSYRTGGYNEQFF
-,-,TRBJ1-6,TRBV2,TGTGCCAGCAATGAAGGTTCCCCGAATTCACCCCTCCACTTT,CASNEGSPNSPLHF
-,-,TRBJ2-7,TRBV28,TGTGCCAGCACCGACACAGGGACCCACGAGCAGTACTTC,CASTDTGTHEQYF
-,once,TRBJ2-5,TRBV7-8,TGTGCCAGCAGCTTAGTTCGCGATGACATGGCCCAGTACTTC,CASSLVRDDMAQYF
TRBD2,-,TRBJ2-1,TRBV29-1,TGCAGCGTTGAAGCTAGCGGGATAGGGAATGAGCAGTTCTTC,CSVEASGIGNEQFF
TRBD2,-,TRBJ2-1,TRBV27,TGTGCCAGCAGTTTCTCTGGACTAGCGGGAGGTAACGATGAGCAGTTCTTC,CASSFSGLAGGNDEQFF
TRBD2,-,TRBJ2-7,TRBV2,TGTGCCAGCAGAACTAGCGGGACCTACGAGCAGTACTTC,CASRTSGTYEQYF
-,-,TRBJ1-6,TRBV7-9,TGTGCCAGCAGCTCCGAGGGGGCCTATAATTCACCCCTCCACTTT,CASSSEGAYNSPLHF
-,once,TRBJ2-1,TRBV20-1,TGCAGTGCTAGAAAGAGCGGCGTTGAGCAGTTCTTC,CSARKSGVEQFF
TRBD1,-,TRBJ1-2,TRBV4-1,TGCGCCAGCAGCCAAGAAAAAAGGGGGCGCAACTATGGCTACACCTTC,CASSQEKRGRNYGYTF
-,-,TRBJ2-3,TRBV11-2,TGTGCCAGCAGCAGGGATACTATATCGGATACGCAGTATTTT,CASSRDTISDTQYF
TRBD1,few,TRBJ2-7,TRBV30,TGTGCCTGGACCCGACAGGGGACGGACGAGCAGTACTTC,CAWTRQGTDEQYF